These 8 T cell receptor beta chains share one sample of origin, sequenced in a study of OX40 agonist ivuxolimab in advanced cancers. Preparation of the library involved the immunoSEQ multiplex PCR assay. In TCRdb, the immuneACCESS table is reduced to in-frame sequences with V and J assigned. These tables do not hold every clone; where another copy was compared, an unresolved V gene accounts for under half, and the others remain unexplained. The sample table lists fewer than 55,000 clones, roughly 84% of them with a count of one. The ten largest make up around 12% of the sample. Sequencing used CD4+ or CD8+ T cells sorted from blood, obtained in a trial of the OX40 agonist ivuxolimab. The receptor set was obtained from an adult with an advanced solid tumor such as melanoma, head and neck, liver or kidney cancer.

The V gene is TRBV14, the J gene TRBJ2-7; tentatively, D is TRBD1 or TRBD2 (6 bases each). This CDR3 has 14 residues. Trimming removed 1 base at V and 7 bases at J, with 14 bases between. The V gene's germline CDR1 is SGHDN and CDR2 FVKESK. This chain's CDR3 is CASSQAGGGLEQYV. The CDR3 DNA follows: TGTGCCAGCAGCCAAGCCGGGGGCGGCCTTGAGCAGTACGTC.

The CDR3 region is CSGLDGEKAFF. The CDR3 DNA is TGCAGCGGCCTAGACGGGGAGAAGGCTTTCTTT. The V call is TRBV29-1, the J call TRBJ1-1, with no clear D. The ends were cut back, 7 bases at V and 11 bases at J, with 17 bases in the middle. The germline V gene has CDR1 SQVTM and CDR2 ANQGSEA. The CDR3 runs to 11 residues.

This chain joins TRBV11-3 and TRBJ2-3, with D possibly matching TRBD1 (7 bases). Trimming cost V 4 bases and J 1 base, with 15 bases left between them. This CDR3 spans 16 amino acids. CDR1 and CDR2 from the germline V gene are SGHNT and YENEEA. The CDR3 bases are TGTGCCAGCAGCTCGTTAACAGGGGAGGGCACAGATACGCAGTATTTT. Translation gives CASSSLTGEGTDTQYF.

The chain joins TRBV7-2 to TRBJ2-7, with unresolved D. V lost 5 bases and J 3 bases, leaving 14 bases between the germline ends. Looked up from germline, CDR1 is SGHTA and CDR2 is FQGNSA. The length of the CDR3 is 14 residues. In nucleotides, the CDR3 is TGTGCCAGCAGCCGCCTCAGCGTATACTACGAGCAGTACGTC. Protein sequence: CASSRLSVYYEQYV.

This clone was found once. The CDR3 does not close with the conserved phenylalanine or tryptophan, likely indicating a read error. The rearrangement joins TRBV18 to TRBJ1-2, with TRBD1 identical over 9 bases. The CDR3 covers 14 residues. V lost 3 bases and J lost 3; bases outside the gene matches: 2. Per germline, CDR1 KGHSH and CDR2 LQKENI. The CDR3 nucleotides read TGTGCCAGCTCACCTTGGACAGGGGACTATGGCTACACCTCC. It encodes CASSPWTGDYGYTS.

The chain uses TRBV2 and TRBJ1-1; D is uncertain. CDR1 is SNHLY, CDR2 FYNNEI, per germline. V lost 1 base to trimming and J lost 0 bases, with 15 bases between them. The CDR3 length is 17 residues. The CDR3 region is CASSEDETRHMNTEAFF. In DNA form, the CDR3 reads TGTGCCAGCAGTGAAGACGAAACAAGGCATATGAACACTGAAGCTTTCTTT.

This clone was detected a few times. The chain has TRBV28 and TRBJ2-5, with a possible D match to TRBD2 (6 bases). The V and J ends lost 5 bases and 3 bases respectively, with 13 bases between them. The germline CDR1 and CDR2 sequences are MDHEN and SYDVKM. This CDR3 is 14 amino acids long. The CDR3 nucleotides are TGTGCCAGCAGTGAGGGCGGGAATAAAGAGACCCAGTACTTC. It yields the protein CASSEGGNKETQYF. Drawing the rest from reference TRBV28 and TRBJ2-5, the complete variable domain is DVKVTQSSRYLVKRTGEKVFLECVQDMDHENMFWYRQDPGLGLRLIYFSYDVKMKEKGDIPEGYSVSREKKERFSLILESASTNQTSMYLCASSEGGNKETQYFGPGTRLLVL.

This chain connects TRBV29-1 to TRBJ2-1; 13 bases line up with TRBD2. The V gene end was trimmed by 5 bases and the J gene end by 3 bases; junction bases not matched to a gene: 10. The CDR3 totals 17 residues. The germline V gene has CDR1 SQVTM and CDR2 ANQGSEA. The CDR3 spells CSVPGTSGITGYNEQFF. The CDR3 DNA reads as TGCAGCGTTCCCGGGACTAGCGGGATTACGGGCTACAATGAGCAGTTCTTC.